Included here is one TCR beta chain sequence, with context. Through a sample-barcoded 5' primer and a J-beta primer mix, a second PCR was run for roughly 6 to 11 cycles. TCRdb re-derived calls from the 5' RACE reads in MiXCR, one entry per CDR3 protein. Here the sample spans 1,500,000 or so distinct CDR3 sequences, 35% to 45% being singletons. The data derive from a study of blood T cells in healthy people across ages. Each sample yielded at least 5.5 micrograms of PBMC total RNA. In germline, CDR1 is SQVTM, CDR2 ANQGSEA. The CDR3 totals 15 residues. V and J are TRBV29-1 and TRBJ2-7, with TRBD1 matching 9 bases. The last part of the DNA fits TRBJ2-5 better; the J call may be wrong. The sample taken for sequencing was blood. This clonotype was obtained from a woman aged 18-35 years in good health. CDR3 region: CSVEVQGAQVETQYF. The CDR3 nucleotides read TGCAGCGTTGAAGTACAGGGGGCGCAAGTTGAGACCCAGTACTTC.